The present TCR beta chain was sequenced within a study of tumor-infiltrating lymphocytes in primary liver carcinoma. Germline V gene lookup returns CDR1 MRHNA and CDR2 SNTAGT. This CDR3 is built from 15 residues. V was clipped by 9 bases and J by 3 bases, with 20 bases between them. In the case of this clonotype: The final CDR3 position lacks the conserved phenylalanine or tryptophan, pointing to a likely read error.

The researchers produced TCR beta cDNA from 500 ng total RNA with a constant-region primer. Library construction for TCR beta comprised three nested multiplex PCR rounds performed with slightly modified ARM-PCR. The two initial PCR rounds, approximately 10 cycles each, used TRBV1-TRBV30 forward and C-beta reverse primers. TCRdb redid the calling of the multiplex PCR reads with MiXCR, one entry per CDR3 protein. Among approximately 110,000 distinct CDR3 sequences listed, 82% were seen once. Bulk tissue was left unsorted, and RNA and DNA were co-extracted from 20-30 mg of it. The source material was liver tumor tissue from sampling region 3. Subset: tumor region T3, left-lateral pole. This sequence originates from a man aged 40-49 years with primary liver carcinoma and hepatitis B virus infection. The chain joins TRBV6-4 to TRBJ2-5; D might be TRBD2 (7 bases). CDR3 sequence (DNA): TGTGCCAGTGACAGGACCAGCGGGACGGAAGAGACCCAGTACCTC. Protein sequence: CASDRTSGTEETQYL.